This TCR beta chain was observed in a study of CDR3 diversity in severe acne. Trimming cost V 7 bases and J 3 bases, with 10 bases left between them. The germline V gene has CDR1 MNHEY and CDR2 SVGAGI. The CDR3 spans 14 residues. MiXCR, run by TCRdb on the PCR reads, gives a single entry per CDR3 protein. The sample records more than 85,000 distinct CDR3 sequences, about half being singletons. This clonotype originated in a male donor with acne. The sample comprised blood. The rearrangement uses TRBV6-5 and TRBJ1-6; D unclear. In nucleotides, the CDR3 is TGTGCCAGCACGAGACGGGACTATAATTCACCCCTCCACTTT. Translating it yields CASTRRDYNSPLHF.